Listed here are 18 T cell receptor beta chains from one sample, sequenced in a study of T cell clones after liver transplantation. TCRdb keeps only in-frame clones here, not all; method: immunoSEQ multiplex PCR. In the table there are around 100,000 clones, about 86% of which are singletons. The sample was CD4+ T cells from blood, taken 45 to 50 months after liver transplant. These receptors were obtained from a human patient who received a liver transplant. Some T cells here may be from the graft donor.

This sequence joins TRBV19 and TRBJ2-2, with D maybe TRBD1 (5 bases). The CDR3 consists of 13 residues. Germline-derived CDR1 and CDR2 are LNHDA and SQIVND (reference sequence). V lost 7 bases and J 1 base, leaving 7 bases between the germline ends. The CDR3 bases are TGTGCCAGTAAAAGGGGGAACACCGGGGAGCTGTTTTTT. Protein: CASKRGNTGELFF.

The V call is TRBV4-1, the J call TRBJ2-1; tentatively, D is TRBD1 (6 bases). Germline CDR1 reads MGHRA; CDR2 reads YSYEKL. Trimming stripped 0 bases from V and 3 bases from J, with 12 bases between. CDR3 size: 16 residues. The CDR3 is CASSQDQDSYYNEQFF. In DNA form, the CDR3 reads TGCGCCAGCAGCCAAGATCAGGACAGTTACTACAATGAGCAGTTCTTC.

V gene TRBV5-4 combines with J gene TRBJ2-2; D is ambiguous. With 5 bases removed from V and 6 bases from J, the gap between germline ends came to 14 bases. This CDR3 comprises 14 residues. CDR1 and CDR2 (germline): SGHNT, YYREEE (reference sequence). CDR3: CASSPGFAAGELFF. CDR3 nucleotides: TGTGCCAGCAGTCCCGGGTTTGCGGCCGGGGAGCTGTTTTTT.

V gene TRBV9 combines with J gene TRBJ2-2, with D uncertain. Trimming stripped 0 bases from V and 5 bases from J, with 11 bases between. CDR1 is SGDLS, CDR2 YYNGEE, per germline. The CDR3 spans 15 residues. CDR3 protein: CASSVEAYRTGELFF. The CDR3 DNA reads as TGTGCCAGCAGCGTAGAGGCGTACCGGACCGGGGAGCTGTTTTTT.

For the CDR3, the DNA is TGTGCCAGCAGCTTGCCTAGCGGGAGGGCGGGACAAGAGCAGTACTTC. Its protein is CASSLPSGRAGQEQYF. The chain has TRBV5-4 and TRBJ2-7, with TRBD2 matching 12 bases. Losses at the gene ends were 1 base for V and 7 bases for J; bases not matched to a gene: 9. Germline values: CDR1 SGHNT, CDR2 YYREEE (reference sequence). CDR3 length: 16 amino acids.

The CDR3 region is CASSLGPRGSSGNTIYF. DNA of the CDR3: TGCGCCAGCAGCTTGGGGCCCCGCGGTTCATCTGGAAACACCATATATTTT. The chain carries TRBV5-1 and TRBJ1-3; unclear D gene. The CDR3 spans 17 residues. Trimming shortened V by 0 bases and J by 1 base, and 14 bases separated the two germline ends. The germline V gene has CDR1 SGHRS and CDR2 YFSETQ.

The chain recombines TRBV7-2 with TRBJ1-6, with 12 nucleotides matching TRBD1. Germline CDR1 and CDR2: SGHTA and FQGNSA. The V gene end was trimmed by 2 bases and the J gene end by 10 bases; junction bases not matched to a gene: 6. The CDR3 is 16 amino acids. CDR3 in DNA: TGTGCCAGCAGCTTATTTGGGGACAGGGGGCGGTCACCCCTCCACTTT. Translated: CASSLFGDRGRSPLHF.

The chain's CDR3 is CASRTEVNTEAFF. The DNA for the CDR3 is TGTGCCAGCAGGACAGAAGTGAACACTGAAGCTTTCTTT. This chain links TRBV2 with TRBJ1-1, with D possibly TRBD1 on 5 matching bases. The CDR3 loop spans 13 amino acids. Germline V CDR1 and CDR2: SNHLY, FYNNEI. V was clipped by 6 bases and J by 0 bases, with 8 bases between them.

In this sample, this clone turned up a few times. Other nucleotide sequences in the sample specify the same CDR3. This chain links TRBV5-1 with TRBJ2-7; D unclear. The CDR3 contains 13 residues. Germline V gene lookup returns CDR1 SGHRS and CDR2 YFSETQ. V lost 2 bases to trimming and J lost 2 bases, with 8 bases between them. The CDR3 loop is CASSLTETYEQYF. CDR3 nucleotide sequence: TGCGCCAGCAGCTTAACGGAAACCTACGAGCAGTACTTC.

V usage is TRBV4-3 and J usage is TRBJ2-5; D could derive from TRBD1 or TRBD2 (5 bases each). Germline loops: CDR1 LGHNA, CDR2 YSLEER. The CDR3 contains 15 residues. The V end was cut by 7 bases, the J end by 11 bases, with 26 bases between. The CDR3 is CASTILGARLGEQYF. DNA for the CDR3: TGCGCCAGCACTATTTTGGGAGCACGCCTGGGGGAGCAGTACTTC.

On this clone: Other DNA sequences in this specimen translate into the identical CDR3. V is TRBV19 and J is TRBJ1-5; 8 bases map to TRBD1. The CDR3 runs to 12 residues. Germline lookup yields CDR1 LNHDA and CDR2 SQIVND (reference sequence). The ends lost 8 bases at V and 7 bases at J; junction bases unmatched: 4. The CDR3 is CASGQGRQPQHF. In DNA, the CDR3 is TGTGCCAGTGGACAGGGCCGGCAGCCCCAGCATTTT.

This chain connects TRBV5-1 to TRBJ1-2; D is unclear. V dropped 5 bases and J dropped 7 bases, with 15 bases sitting between them. Per germline, CDR1 SGHRS and CDR2 YFSETQ. The CDR3 consists of 13 residues. DNA of the CDR3: TGCGCCAGCAGACTGGATCATGCCGCTGGCTACACCTTC. Translation gives CASRLDHAAGYTF.

The chain recombines TRBV9 with TRBJ1-2; possible D gene TRBD1, 6 bases. CDR3 length: 16 amino acids. Germline CDR1 SGDLS, CDR2 YYNGEE. The V and J ends lost 4 bases and 0 bases respectively, with 16 bases between them. The CDR3 protein is CASSPQGGQSNYGYTF. The CDR3 bases are TGTGCCAGCAGCCCCCAAGGGGGGCAATCTAACTATGGCTACACCTTC.

The chain combines TRBV28 with TRBJ1-4; D is uncertain. The CDR3 loop spans 13 amino acids. CDR1 and CDR2 (germline): MDHEN, SYDVKM. Trimming took 4 bases from V and 4 from J, leaving 7 bases between them. CDR3 sequence: CASSYQFNEKLFF. Written as DNA, the CDR3 is TGTGCCAGCAGTTACCAGTTTAATGAAAAACTGTTTTTT.

In its sample, this clone was seen a few times. The V and J genes are TRBV18 and TRBJ1-5; D unresolved. Trimming shortened V by 5 bases and J by 5 bases, and 13 bases separated the two germline ends. The germline gives CDR1 KGHSH, CDR2 LQKENI. The CDR3 length is 14 residues. CDR3 in amino acids: CASSSMGDHQPQHF. In DNA form, the CDR3 reads TGTGCCAGCTCAAGCATGGGAGATCATCAGCCCCAGCATTTT.

The gene calls are TRBV28 and TRBJ1-1; TRBD1 might be the D (5 bases). The germline V gene encodes CDR1 MDHEN and CDR2 SYDVKM. The CDR3 contains 14 residues. V dropped 5 bases and J dropped 2 bases, with 12 bases sitting between them. CDR3 bases: TGTGCCAGCAGTCCGCCCGGGGGTAACACTGAAGCTTTCTTT. Protein sequence: CASSPPGGNTEAFF. Together with reference TRBV28 and TRBJ1-1, the CDR3 gives the full variable domain: DVKVTQSSRYLVKRTGEKVFLECVQDMDHENMFWYRQDPGLGLRLIYFSYDVKMKEKGDIPEGYSVSREKKERFSLILESASTNQTSMYLCASSPPGGNTEAFFGQGTRLTVV.

The rearrangement links TRBV19 to TRBJ2-7, with 9 positions matching TRBD1. Germline CDR1 is LNHDA and CDR2 is SQIVND (reference sequence). The CDR3 extends over 15 amino acids. V was pared by 7 bases and J by 4 bases, with 11 bases of the junction left unmatched. The CDR3 nucleotides read TGTGCCAGTACCTCATATGGACAGGGGAGTTACGAGCAGTACTTC. Translating it yields CASTSYGQGSYEQYF.

The chain links TRBV6-5 to TRBJ1-1, with D unclear. Trimming shortened V by 2 bases and J by 4 bases, and 11 bases separated the two germline ends. CDR1 and CDR2 (germline): MNHEY, SVGAGI. This CDR3 region has 14 residues. CDR3 DNA sequence: TGTGCCAGCAGTTACAGGGAAGGGATCACTGAAGCTTTCTTT. This sequence encodes CASSYREGITEAFF.